A selection of T cell receptor beta chains follows, all from one sample in a study of blood T cell repertoires in COVID-19. This table comes from immunoSEQ multiplex PCR, and its TCRdb copy is limited to in-frame clones, with some not included. The repertoire holds some 120,000 clones, 75% to 85% seen once, with more than 15% in the top ten. The sample comprised peripheral blood. All receptors come from a man older than 75 with acute or convalescent COVID-19. Each CDR3 is given with its conserved first and last residue. A D gene is named only where the DNA matches it firmly. A clone size is listed for some rows: how often the clone was seen (once, few, many), or a class if it is expanded.

clone_size: -
d_call: TRBD1
j_call: TRBJ2-5
v_call: TRBV7-2
cdr3_aa: CASRDNRGGETQYF
cdr3_nt: TGTGCCAGCAGAGACAACAGGGGCGGGGAGACCCAGTACTTC

clone_size: -
d_call: TRBD1
j_call: TRBJ2-5
v_call: TRBV5-6
cdr3_aa: CASSLVTGGTETQYF
cdr3_nt: TGTGCCAGCAGCTTGGTGACAGGGGGCACGGAGACCCAGTACTTC

clone_size: medium-sized
d_call: -
j_call: TRBJ2-7
v_call: TRBV10-3
cdr3_aa: CAIRDSSGESYEQYF
cdr3_nt: TGTGCCATCAGGGACTCTTCGGGGGAATCCTACGAGCAGTACTTC

clone_size: -
d_call: -
j_call: TRBJ2-1
v_call: TRBV5-4
cdr3_aa: CASSFRGNEQFF
cdr3_nt: TGTGCCAGCAGCTTTAGGGGTAATGAGCAGTTCTTC

clone_size: -
d_call: -
j_call: TRBJ2-7
v_call: TRBV18
cdr3_aa: CASSPTGSSYEQYF
cdr3_nt: TGTGCCAGCTCACCAACAGGGAGCTCCTACGAGCAGTACTTC

clone_size: -
d_call: -
j_call: TRBJ2-5
v_call: TRBV30
cdr3_aa: CAWSDSGETQYF
cdr3_nt: TGTGCCTGGAGTGATTCGGGAGAGACCCAGTACTTC

clone_size: -
d_call: TRBD1
j_call: TRBJ1-2
v_call: TRBV5-1
cdr3_aa: CASSSDRGDGYTF
cdr3_nt: TGCGCCAGCAGCTCGGACAGGGGGGATGGCTACACCTTC

clone_size: -
d_call: -
j_call: TRBJ2-7
v_call: TRBV5-4
cdr3_aa: CASSPAQGLYEQYF
cdr3_nt: TGTGCCAGCAGCCCCGCGCAGGGTTTATACGAGCAGTACTTC

clone_size: -
d_call: TRBD1
j_call: TRBJ2-5
v_call: TRBV2
cdr3_aa: CASSADRSTVETQYF
cdr3_nt: TGTGCCAGCAGTGCGGACAGGAGCACGGTCGAGACCCAGTACTTC

clone_size: -
d_call: TRBD1
j_call: TRBJ2-2
v_call: TRBV18
cdr3_aa: CASSLGTGNTGELFF
cdr3_nt: TGTGCCAGCTCACTCGGGACAGGGAACACCGGGGAGCTGTTTTTT

clone_size: -
d_call: TRBD1
j_call: TRBJ2-3
v_call: TRBV18
cdr3_aa: CASSLMDREGTDTQYF
cdr3_nt: TGTGCCAGCTCACTAATGGACAGGGAGGGCACAGATACGCAGTATTTT

clone_size: -
d_call: -
j_call: TRBJ2-2
v_call: TRBV7-9
cdr3_aa: CASSSGVGNTGELFF
cdr3_nt: TGTGCCAGCAGTTCCGGGGTAGGAAACACCGGGGAGCTGTTTTTT

clone_size: -
d_call: -
j_call: TRBJ2-7
v_call: TRBV2
cdr3_aa: CASIRDSYEQYF
cdr3_nt: TGTGCCAGCATTCGGGACTCCTACGAGCAGTACTTC

clone_size: -
d_call: TRBD2
j_call: TRBJ2-3
v_call: TRBV5-6
cdr3_aa: CASSLDLAGGIRTDTQYF
cdr3_nt: TGTGCCAGCAGCTTGGACCTAGCGGGGGGGATTCGCACAGATACGCAGTATTTT

clone_size: -
d_call: -
j_call: TRBJ1-2
v_call: TRBV6-5
cdr3_aa: CASSPGIRYGYTF
cdr3_nt: TGTGCCAGCAGTCCCGGGATTCGCTATGGCTACACCTTC

clone_size: -
d_call: -
j_call: TRBJ2-2
v_call: TRBV2
cdr3_aa: CASSEPGGGGSTGELFF
cdr3_nt: TGTGCCAGCAGTGAACCCGGAGGGGGCGGTTCAACCGGGGAGCTGTTTTTT

clone_size: -
d_call: TRBD1
j_call: TRBJ1-2
v_call: TRBV3-1/TRBV3-2
cdr3_aa: CASSHNLDRDGYTF
cdr3_nt: TGTGCCAGCAGCCATAACCTAGACAGGGATGGCTACACCTTC